This is a list of T cell receptor beta chains from one sample in a study of blood T cells in healthy people across ages. TCRdb fed the 5' RACE reads into MiXCR, producing one record per CDR3 protein. Among roughly 1,800,000 distinct CDR3 sequences listed, less than 50% were seen once. Sequencing used blood. These receptor sequences come from a woman in her forties in good health. Each CDR3 is given with its conserved first and last residue. D genes are given only for firm matches. Not every row has a clone size; where given, it reads once, few, many or a size class.

v_call: TRBV6-5
j_call: TRBJ2-1
d_call: TRBD1
clone_size: .
cdr3_nt: TGTGCCAGCAGTTACTACCCCGACAGGGGGCTCTACAATGAGCAGTTCTTC
cdr3_aa: CASSYYPDRGLYNEQFF

v_call: TRBV7-8
j_call: TRBJ2-1
d_call: TRBD2
clone_size: .
cdr3_nt: TGTGCCAGCGGCGTAAATAGCGGGGATAGCTACAATGAGCAGTTCTTC
cdr3_aa: CASGVNSGDSYNEQFF

v_call: TRBV2
j_call: TRBJ2-1
d_call: .
clone_size: few
cdr3_nt: TGTGCCAGAACCCAGGGGAATGAGCAGTTCTTC
cdr3_aa: CARTQGNEQFF

v_call: TRBV29-1
j_call: TRBJ1-1
d_call: TRBD1
clone_size: .
cdr3_nt: TGCAGCGTTCAGGGGGCGAGGACTGAAGCTTTCTTT
cdr3_aa: CSVQGARTEAFF

v_call: TRBV27
j_call: TRBJ2-3
d_call: .
clone_size: .
cdr3_nt: TGTGCCAGCAGTTACCGGGTTCGGGATACGCAGTATTTT
cdr3_aa: CASSYRVRDTQYF

v_call: TRBV27
j_call: TRBJ2-7
d_call: .
clone_size: .
cdr3_nt: TGTGCCAGCACCATGGGTAGACCGACCTACGAGCAGTACTTC
cdr3_aa: CASTMGRPTYEQYF

v_call: TRBV28
j_call: TRBJ2-5
d_call: TRBD2
clone_size: .
cdr3_nt: TGTGCCAGCAGTTTATATGGGGAGGGTCTTCGAGAGACCCAGTACTTC
cdr3_aa: CASSLYGEGLRETQYF

v_call: TRBV19
j_call: TRBJ2-5
d_call: TRBD2
clone_size: .
cdr3_nt: TGTGCCAGTAGTATCGCGGGGGTCCAAGAGACCCAGTACTTC
cdr3_aa: CASSIAGVQETQYF

v_call: TRBV10-3
j_call: TRBJ1-6
d_call: .
clone_size: few
cdr3_nt: TGTGCCATCAGTGACGGTCTGAGTTCACCCCTCCACTTT
cdr3_aa: CAISDGLSSPLHF

v_call: TRBV15
j_call: TRBJ2-3
d_call: TRBD2
clone_size: .
cdr3_nt: TGTGCCACCAGCAGCCTCACTAGCGGGGAGATCACAGATACGCAGTATTTT
cdr3_aa: CATSSLTSGEITDTQYF

v_call: TRBV28
j_call: TRBJ2-5
d_call: .
clone_size: .
cdr3_nt: TGTGCCAGCGGTCCCCCGGAAAAGACCCGGTACTTC
cdr3_aa: CASGPPEKTRYF

v_call: TRBV20-1
j_call: TRBJ2-5
d_call: .
clone_size: .
cdr3_nt: TGCAGTGCGAGAAGAATGGGGGAGACCCAGTACTTC
cdr3_aa: CSARRMGETQYF

v_call: TRBV18
j_call: TRBJ2-5
d_call: .
clone_size: once
cdr3_nt: TGTGCCAGCTCACCTAAGGAACGAGGCCTCCAAGAGACCCAGTACTTC
cdr3_aa: CASSPKERGLQETQYF

v_call: TRBV20-1
j_call: TRBJ2-3
d_call: TRBD2
clone_size: .
cdr3_nt: TGCAGTGCTATACTAGCGGGGCTCACAGATACGCAGTATTTT
cdr3_aa: CSAILAGLTDTQYF

v_call: TRBV12-3/TRBV12-4
j_call: TRBJ2-7
d_call: .
clone_size: .
cdr3_nt: TGTGCCAGCAGTTTACTGGGAAGGGACTACGAGCAGTACTTC
cdr3_aa: CASSLLGRDYEQYF